The clone carrying this T cell receptor beta chain showed up just a few times. These data originate in a study of shared clonotypes between healthy human individuals. In the naive CD8 group, cells lacked CD45RO and were positively selected for CCR7, so terminally differentiated effector memory CD45RA+ cells were left out. The assay was immunoSEQ multiplex PCR, and TCRdb's table has in-frame clones only and misses some. The data hold more than 500,000 clones, with roughly 96% observed a single time. Between the trimmed V and J ends, which lost 8 bases and 5 bases, there was a span of 10 bases. Germline CDR1 is SGHNT and CDR2 is YYREEE (reference sequence). There are 12 residues in the CDR3.

The specimen was naive CD8+ T cells sorted from blood. The sequence was obtained from a woman between 25 and 40 years old in good health. The chain couples TRBV5-4 to TRBJ2-2; D remains ambiguous. The CDR3 sequence is CASRRMTGELFF. The CDR3 DNA follows: TGTGCCAGTCGAAGGATGACCGGGGAGCTGTTTTTT.